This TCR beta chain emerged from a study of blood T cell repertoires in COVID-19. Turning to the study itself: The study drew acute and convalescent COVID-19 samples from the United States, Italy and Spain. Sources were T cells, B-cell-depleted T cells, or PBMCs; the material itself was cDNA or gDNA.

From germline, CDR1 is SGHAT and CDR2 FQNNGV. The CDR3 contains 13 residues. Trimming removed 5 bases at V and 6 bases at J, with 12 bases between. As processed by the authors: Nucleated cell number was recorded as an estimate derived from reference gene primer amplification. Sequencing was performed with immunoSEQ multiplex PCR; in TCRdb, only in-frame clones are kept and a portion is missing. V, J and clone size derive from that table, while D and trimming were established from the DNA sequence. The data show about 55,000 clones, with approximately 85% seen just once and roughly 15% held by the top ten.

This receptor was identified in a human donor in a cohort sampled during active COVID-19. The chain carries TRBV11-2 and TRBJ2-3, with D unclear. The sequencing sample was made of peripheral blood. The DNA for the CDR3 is TGTGCCAGCAGCGTCGCAGGTGGCGATACGCAGTATTTT. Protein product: CASSVAGGDTQYF.